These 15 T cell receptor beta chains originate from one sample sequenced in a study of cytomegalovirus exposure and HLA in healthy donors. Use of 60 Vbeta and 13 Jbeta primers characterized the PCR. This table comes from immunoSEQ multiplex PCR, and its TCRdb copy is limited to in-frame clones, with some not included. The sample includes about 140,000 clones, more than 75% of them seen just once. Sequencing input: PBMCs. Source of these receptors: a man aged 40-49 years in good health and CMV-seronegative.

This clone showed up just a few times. The CDR3 reads CASSPGQSQETQYF. The CDR3, as DNA: TGTGCCAGCAGCCCCGGACAGAGTCAAGAGACCCAGTACTTC. The rearrangement joins TRBV7-2 to TRBJ2-5, with D maybe TRBD1 (6 bases). This CDR3 region has 14 residues. Looked up from germline, CDR1 is SGHTA and CDR2 is FQGNSA. Trimming took 5 bases from V and 2 from J, leaving 12 bases between them.

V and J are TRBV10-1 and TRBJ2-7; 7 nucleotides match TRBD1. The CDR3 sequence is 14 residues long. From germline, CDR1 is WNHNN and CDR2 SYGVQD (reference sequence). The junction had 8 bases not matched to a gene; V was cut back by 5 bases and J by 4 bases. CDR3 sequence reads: CASSPTGSGYEQYF. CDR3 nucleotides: TGCGCCAGCAGTCCGACAGGGTCGGGGTACGAGCAGTACTTC.

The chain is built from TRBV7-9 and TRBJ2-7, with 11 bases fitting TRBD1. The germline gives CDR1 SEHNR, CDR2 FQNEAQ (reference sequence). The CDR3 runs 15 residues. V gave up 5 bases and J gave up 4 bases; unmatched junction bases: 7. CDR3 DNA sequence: TGTGCCAGCAGCCCACGGACAGGGGGCGGTTACGAGCAGTACTTC. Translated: CASSPRTGGGYEQYF.

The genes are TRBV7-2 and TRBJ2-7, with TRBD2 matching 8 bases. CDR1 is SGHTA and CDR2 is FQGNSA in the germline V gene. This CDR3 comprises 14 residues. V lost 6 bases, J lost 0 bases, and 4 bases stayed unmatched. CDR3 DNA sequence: TGTGCCAGCAGTTTCGGGACTAGCTCCTACGAGCAGTACTTC. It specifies CASSFGTSSYEQYF.

The CDR3 DNA follows: TGCGCCAGCAGCGACCGGGGCCTACAGGGTGTCTCCGGGGAGCTGTTTTTT. This sequence encodes CASSDRGLQGVSGELFF. The gene calls are TRBV4-1 and TRBJ2-2, with D perhaps TRBD1 (6 bases). The CDR3 length is 17 residues. Germline V gene data show CDR1 as MGHRA and CDR2 as YSYEKL. The V end lost 5 bases, the J end lost 6 bases, and 22 bases lay between the germline ends.

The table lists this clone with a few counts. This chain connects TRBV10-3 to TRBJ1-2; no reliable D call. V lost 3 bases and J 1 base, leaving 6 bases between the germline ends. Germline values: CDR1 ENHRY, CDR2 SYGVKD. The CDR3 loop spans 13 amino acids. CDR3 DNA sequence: TGTGCCATCAGTGATGGTAGTAACTATGGCTACACCTTC. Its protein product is CAISDGSNYGYTF.

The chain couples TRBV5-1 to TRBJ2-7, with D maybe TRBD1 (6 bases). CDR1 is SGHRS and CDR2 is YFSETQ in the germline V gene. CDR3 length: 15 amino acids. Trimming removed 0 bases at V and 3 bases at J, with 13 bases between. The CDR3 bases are TGCGCCAGCAGCTTGGAGCCAGGGGCTAACTACGAGCAGTACTTC. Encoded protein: CASSLEPGANYEQYF.

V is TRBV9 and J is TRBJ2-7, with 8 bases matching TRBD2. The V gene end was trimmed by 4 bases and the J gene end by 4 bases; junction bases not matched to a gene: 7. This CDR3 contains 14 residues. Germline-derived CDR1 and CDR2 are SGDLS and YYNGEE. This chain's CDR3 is CASSSGGAGYEQYF. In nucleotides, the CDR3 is TGTGCCAGCAGCTCCGGGGGGGCCGGGTACGAGCAGTACTTC. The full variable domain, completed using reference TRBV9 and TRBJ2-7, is DSGVTQTPKHLITATGQRVTLRCSPRSGDLSVYWYQQSLDQGLQFLIQYYNGEERAKGNILERFSAQQFPDLHSELNLSSLELGDSALYFCASSSGGAGYEQYFGPGTRLTVT.

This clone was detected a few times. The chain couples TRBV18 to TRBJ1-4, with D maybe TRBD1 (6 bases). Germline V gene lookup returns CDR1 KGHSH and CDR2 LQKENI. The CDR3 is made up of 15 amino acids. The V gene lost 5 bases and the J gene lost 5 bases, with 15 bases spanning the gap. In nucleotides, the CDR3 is TGTGCCAGCTCAAGAAGGGGGATAGGGAATGAAAAACTGTTTTTT. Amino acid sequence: CASSRRGIGNEKLFF.

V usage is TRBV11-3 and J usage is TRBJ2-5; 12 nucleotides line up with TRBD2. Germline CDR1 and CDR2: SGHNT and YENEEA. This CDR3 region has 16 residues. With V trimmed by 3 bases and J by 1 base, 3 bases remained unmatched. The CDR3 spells CASSFGLAGSQETQYF. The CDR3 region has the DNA TGTGCCAGCAGCTTCGGACTAGCGGGGAGCCAAGAGACCCAGTACTTC.

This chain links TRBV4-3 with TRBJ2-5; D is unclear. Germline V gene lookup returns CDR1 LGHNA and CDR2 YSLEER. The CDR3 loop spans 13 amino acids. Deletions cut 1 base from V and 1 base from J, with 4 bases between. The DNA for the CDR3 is TGCGCCAGCAGCCAAGGGCCCCAAGAGACCCAGTACTTC. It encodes CASSQGPQETQYF.

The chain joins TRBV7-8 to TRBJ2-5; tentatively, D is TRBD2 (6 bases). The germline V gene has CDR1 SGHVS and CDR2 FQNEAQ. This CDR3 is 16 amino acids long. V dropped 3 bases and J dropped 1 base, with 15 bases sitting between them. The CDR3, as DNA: TGTGCCAGCAGCTTTGTTCGGGGGAGGCCCCAAGAGACCCAGTACTTC. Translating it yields CASSFVRGRPQETQYF.

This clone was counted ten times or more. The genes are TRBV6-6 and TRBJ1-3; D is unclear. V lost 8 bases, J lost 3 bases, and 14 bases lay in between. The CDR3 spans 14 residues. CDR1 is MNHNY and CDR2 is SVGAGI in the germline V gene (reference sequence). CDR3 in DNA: TGTGCCAGCCAGTCGGGGAACTATGGAAACACCATATATTTT. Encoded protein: CASQSGNYGNTIYF.

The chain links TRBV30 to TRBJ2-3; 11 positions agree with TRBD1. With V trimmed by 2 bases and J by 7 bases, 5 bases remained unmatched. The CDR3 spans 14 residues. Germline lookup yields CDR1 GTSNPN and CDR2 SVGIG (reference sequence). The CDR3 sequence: CAWSSGQGVNTQYF. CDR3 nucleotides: TGTGCCTGGAGTTCGGGACAGGGGGTGAATACGCAGTATTTT. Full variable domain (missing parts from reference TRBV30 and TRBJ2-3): SQTIHQWPATLVQPVGSPLSLECTVEGTSNPNLYWYRQAAGRGLQLLFYSVGIGQISSEVPQNLSASRPQDRQFILSSKKLLLSDSGFYLCAWSSGQGVNTQYFGPGTRLTVL.

CDR3 DNA sequence: TGTGCCAGCAGTACTGGGACAGGGATTAATGAAAAACTGTTTTTT. Amino acids: CASSTGTGINEKLFF. The chain has TRBV6-6 and TRBJ1-4; TRBD1 matches 9 bases. The ends lost 5 bases at V and 4 bases at J; junction bases unmatched: 5. The CDR3 covers 15 residues. The germline V gene encodes CDR1 MNHNY and CDR2 SVGAGI (reference sequence).